This T cell receptor (beta chain) was found in a study of blood T cell repertoires in COVID-19. Here immunoSEQ multiplex PCR was the method, and the copy in TCRdb shows in-frame clones only, minus some. The sample contains more than 100,000 clones, about 90% of which appear only once. A remark on this clone: One end of the junction is discordant with germline, which a read error may explain.

This CDR3 is 14 amino acids long. Germline CDR1 reads LNHNV; CDR2 reads YYDKDF (reference sequence). This TCR was recovered from a woman aged 50 to 65 with active or convalescent COVID-19. Sequenced input: peripheral blood. V usage is TRBV15 and J usage is TRBJ2-4; D perhaps matches TRBD1 (5 bases). The CDR3 DNA reads as TGTGCCACCAGCAGAAGACAGAACGTAAACATACAGTACTTC. Encoded protein: CATSRRQNVNIQYF.